A single sample is the source of the 20 T cell receptor beta chains below, sequenced in a study of Ad26.COV2.S vaccination and SARS-CoV-2 variants. This sample's treatment: roughly 19 received Ad26.COV2.S at low or high dose, single or two shots; several received placebo; per-sample allocation not given. Following the first vaccine or placebo injection, samples were taken on day 63. Clones were read by immunoSEQ multiplex PCR, and TCRdb kept only the in-frame ones, dropping some. This sample has roughly 320,000 clones, with about 85% found just once. The source was peripheral blood, collected in a trial of Ad26.COV2.S vaccine versus placebo. Receptors originate from a person between 18 and 59 years old who received the Ad26.COV2.S COVID-19 vaccine or a placebo.

V and J are TRBV11-2 and TRBJ1-2; the D is unclear. Looked up from germline, CDR1 is SGHAT and CDR2 is FQNNGV. The CDR3 runs 16 residues. V was shortened by 5 bases and J by 4 bases, with 20 bases between the two germline ends. The CDR3 DNA is TGTGCCAGCAGCCTCACCGATAACTTAGAAGGCTATGGCTACACCTTC. It is translated as CASSLTDNLEGYGYTF. The whole variable domain, filled in from reference TRBV11-2 and TRBJ1-2, reads EAGVAQSPRYKIIEKRQSVAFWCNPISGHATLYWYQQILGQGPKLLIQFQNNGVVDDSQLPKDRFSAERLKGVDSTLKIQPAKLEDSAVYLCASSLTDNLEGYGYTFGSGTRLTVV.

The chain recombines TRBV7-2 with TRBJ1-1; D uncertain. Trimming removed 0 bases at V and 5 bases at J, with 13 bases between. This CDR3 spans 15 amino acids. The germline gives CDR1 SGHTA, CDR2 FQGNSA. DNA for the CDR3: TGTGCCAGCAGCTTAGCGTCGGGCAGCGGGACTGAAGCTTTCTTT. This gives the protein CASSLASGSGTEAFF.

In its sample, this clone was seen once. The V gene is TRBV28, the J gene TRBJ2-5; D is unclear. V gave up 6 bases and J gave up 1 base, with 3 bases separating them. The germline gives CDR1 MDHEN, CDR2 SYDVKM. The CDR3 contains 11 residues. The CDR3 bases are TGTGCCAGCAGACTCCAAGAGACCCAGTACTTC. Translating it yields CASRLQETQYF.

The J gene is TRBJ2-7, the V gene TRBV20-1; 7 bases align to TRBD1. Germline V lookup: CDR1 DFQATT, CDR2 SNEGSKA (reference sequence). CDR3 length: 15 amino acids. The V and J ends lost 3 bases and 0 bases, in that order; junction bases with no gene match: 8. The CDR3 is CSASAMDRSSYEQYF. The CDR3 bases are TGCAGTGCTAGTGCTATGGACAGGAGCTCCTACGAGCAGTACTTC.

The V gene is TRBV2, the J gene TRBJ2-1, with 15 bases identical to TRBD2. Looked up from germline, CDR1 is SNHLY and CDR2 is FYNNEI. J lost 1 base, V lost 3 bases, and 4 bases had no gene match. The CDR3 consists of 18 residues. CDR3 sequence: CASSDLGLAGGSYNEQFF. In nucleotides, the CDR3 is TGTGCCAGCAGTGACCTTGGACTAGCGGGGGGGTCCTACAATGAGCAGTTCTTC.

J is TRBJ1-2 and V is TRBV28; the match to TRBD1 covers 7 bases. The CDR3 runs to 15 residues. J gave up 5 bases and V 6 bases, and 12 bases lay outside the gene matches. Germline V gene data show CDR1 as MDHEN and CDR2 as SYDVKM. CDR3 loop: CASRSSGGVGYGYTF. The CDR3, as DNA: TGTGCCAGCAGATCGTCAGGGGGGGTTGGTTATGGCTACACCTTC.

The rearrangement links TRBV27 to TRBJ1-2; weak D call: TRBD1 (5 bases). The CDR3 is made up of 14 amino acids. V was clipped by 6 bases and J by 4 bases, with 15 bases between them. The V gene's germline CDR1 is MNHEY and CDR2 SMNVEV (reference sequence). The CDR3 coding sequence is TGTGCCAGCAGAGAGGAGGGGAGAATCTATGGCTACACCTTC. This translates into CASREEGRIYGYTF.

The gene calls are TRBV21-1 and TRBJ1-6; the table's D call, TRBD1, was not checked against the DNA. TRBV21-1 is a pseudogene. This CDR3 has 20 residues. DNA for the CDR3: TGTGCCAGCAAAAAGCCTATAGGTAGGGGACACCGGCTTTATAATTCACCCCTCCACTTT. Its protein product is CASKKPIGRGHRLYNSPLHF.

This clone was seen a single time. The chain joins TRBV9 to TRBJ1-6; D is unresolved. Germline CDR1 and CDR2: SGDLS and YYNGEE. The CDR3 runs to 14 residues. V gave up 4 bases and J gave up 13 bases, with 18 bases separating them. The CDR3 loop is CASSPVDRPTPLHF. The CDR3 DNA reads TGTGCCAGCAGCCCAGTGGACCGACCTACGCCCCTCCACTTT. Combining the CDR3 with reference TRBV9 and TRBJ1-6 gives the whole variable domain DSGVTQTPKHLITATGQRVTLRCSPRSGDLSVYWYQQSLDQGLQFLIQYYNGEERAKGNILERFSAQQFPDLHSELNLSSLELGDSALYFCASSPVDRPTPLHFGNGTRLTVT.

The chain links TRBV6-5 to TRBJ1-2; 12 bases agree with TRBD1. This CDR3 has 15 residues. Germline trimming cut 6 bases from V and 5 bases from J; bases unmatched to any gene: 7. CDR1 MNHEY and CDR2 SVGAGI come from the germline V gene. For the CDR3, the DNA is TGTGCCAGCAGGCCACCGGGACAGGGGGCATATGGCTACACCTTC. Translated: CASRPPGQGAYGYTF.

The V and J genes are TRBV7-2 and TRBJ1-5; D may be TRBD1 (6 bases). Germline V gene lookup returns CDR1 SGHTA and CDR2 FQGNSA. Deletions cut 5 bases from V and 0 bases from J, with 14 bases between. This CDR3 contains 16 residues. The CDR3 sequence is CASSPGGGYSNQPQHF. The CDR3 DNA follows: TGTGCCAGCAGCCCAGGAGGGGGTTATAGCAATCAGCCCCAGCATTTT.

This clone was observed a handful of times. The chain has TRBV4-2 and TRBJ1-5; D is unclear. Germline V gene sequence: CDR1 LGHNA, CDR2 YNFKEQ. The CDR3 totals 13 residues. Trimming took 1 base from V and 0 from J, leaving 1 base between them. The CDR3 sequence is CASSQGSNQPQHF. For the CDR3, the DNA is TGTGCCAGCAGCCAAGGTAGCAATCAGCCCCAGCATTTT.

CDR3 loop: CASRDATGGSTGELFF. The CDR3, as DNA: TGTGCCAGCAGGGACGCAACGGGGGGAAGTACCGGGGAGCTGTTTTTT. The V gene is TRBV5-4, the J gene TRBJ2-2; TRBD2 aligns across 7 bases. CDR3 length: 16 amino acids. With V trimmed by 5 bases and J by 5 bases, 12 bases remained unmatched. Germline V gives CDR1 SGHNT, CDR2 YYREEE (reference sequence). Together with reference TRBV5-4 and TRBJ2-2, the CDR3 gives the full variable domain: ETGVTQSPTHLIKTRGQQVTLRCSSQSGHNTVSWYQQALGQGPQFIFQYYREEENGRGNFPPRFSGLQFPNYSSELNVNALELDDSALYLCASRDATGGSTGELFFGEGSRLTVL.

The chain combines TRBV7-9 with TRBJ2-1, with D unclear. CDR1 SEHNR and CDR2 FQNEAQ come from the germline V gene (reference sequence). This CDR3 is built from 15 residues. The ends were cut back, 0 bases at V and 5 bases at J, with 11 bases in the middle. The DNA for the CDR3 is TGTGCCAGCAGCTTAGCGCGAGCCACGGACAATGAGCAGTTCTTC. Its translation is CASSLARATDNEQFF. Full variable domain (remainder filled in from reference TRBV7-9 and TRBJ2-1): DTGVSQNPRHKITKRGQNVTFRCDPISEHNRLYWYRQTLGQGPEFLTYFQNEAQLEKSRLLSDRFSAERPKGSFSTLEIQRTEQGDSAMYLCASSLARATDNEQFFGPGTRLTVL.

The chain has TRBV13 and TRBJ2-7; tentatively, D is TRBD1 or TRBD2 (5 bases each). The CDR3 sequence is 12 residues long. Germline assignment: CDR1 PRHDT and CDR2 FYEKMQ (reference sequence). V lost 4 bases to trimming and J lost 4 bases, with 8 bases between them. CDR3 nucleotide sequence: TGTGCCAGCAGCTCGGGACCATACGAGCAGTACTTC. Protein product: CASSSGPYEQYF.

The chain has TRBV5-1 and TRBJ2-3; D unclear. Trimming shortened V by 10 bases and J by 3 bases, and 12 bases separated the two germline ends. This CDR3 is built from 12 residues. The V gene's germline CDR1 is SGHRS and CDR2 YFSETQ. In DNA form, the CDR3 reads TGCGCCGACACTCCCTGGACAGATACGCAGTATTTT. Translated, it gives CADTPWTDTQYF.

This clone was recorded a few times. The chain uses TRBV2 and TRBJ1-6, with D hard to call. V shed 3 bases and J shed 6 bases, with 12 bases lying between them. CDR3 length equals 15 residues. CDR1 SNHLY and CDR2 FYNNEI come from the germline V gene. The CDR3 reads CASSDVGYSNSPLHF. The CDR3 DNA reads as TGTGCCAGCAGTGACGTGGGGTATTCTAATTCACCCCTCCACTTT.

The chain joins TRBV9 to TRBJ1-5; D remains ambiguous. The CDR3 has 14 amino acids. V lost 2 bases and J lost 7, with 13 bases in between. CDR1 and CDR2 (germline): SGDLS, YYNGEE. CDR3 residues: CASSVSPSGQPQHF. The DNA of the CDR3 is TGTGCCAGCAGCGTGTCCCCTTCGGGCCAGCCCCAGCATTTT.

The rearrangement joins TRBV9 to TRBJ1-2; 9 bases map to TRBD1. Germline-derived CDR1 and CDR2 are SGDLS and YYNGEE. V shed 4 bases and J 4 bases; nucleotides not matched to a gene: 8. There are 15 residues in the CDR3. CDR3 in amino acids: CASSPEGTGLYGYTF. CDR3 bases: TGTGCCAGCAGCCCCGAGGGGACAGGGCTCTATGGCTACACCTTC. The full variable domain, its missing parts supplied by reference TRBV9 and TRBJ1-2, is DSGVTQTPKHLITATGQRVTLRCSPRSGDLSVYWYQQSLDQGLQFLIQYYNGEERAKGNILERFSAQQFPDLHSELNLSSLELGDSALYFCASSPEGTGLYGYTFGSGTRLTVV.

The CDR3 DNA reads TGCGCCAGCAGCCCAGGACAGGGATCGGCAGTCGGGGAGCTGTTTTTT. It yields the protein CASSPGQGSAVGELFF. The J gene is TRBJ2-2, the V gene TRBV10-2; TRBD1 agrees at 8 bases. The V gene end was trimmed by 6 bases and the J gene end by 7 bases; junction bases not matched to a gene: 13. The CDR3 contains 16 residues. Germline V gene sequence: CDR1 WSHSY, CDR2 SAAADI.